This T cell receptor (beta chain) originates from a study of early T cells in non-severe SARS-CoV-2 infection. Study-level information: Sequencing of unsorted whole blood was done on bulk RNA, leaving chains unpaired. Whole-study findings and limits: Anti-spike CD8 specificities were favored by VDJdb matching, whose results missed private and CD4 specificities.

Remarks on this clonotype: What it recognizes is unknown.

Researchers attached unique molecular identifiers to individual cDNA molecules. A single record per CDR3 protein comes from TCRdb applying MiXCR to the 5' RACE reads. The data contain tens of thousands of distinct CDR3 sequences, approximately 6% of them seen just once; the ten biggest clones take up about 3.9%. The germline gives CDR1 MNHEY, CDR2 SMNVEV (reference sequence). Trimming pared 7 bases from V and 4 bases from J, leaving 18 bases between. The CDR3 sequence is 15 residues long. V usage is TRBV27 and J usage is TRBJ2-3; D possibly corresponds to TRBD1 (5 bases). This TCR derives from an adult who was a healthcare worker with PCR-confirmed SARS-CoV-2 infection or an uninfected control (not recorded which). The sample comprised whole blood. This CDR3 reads CASNLGPGAADTQYF. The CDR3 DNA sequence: TGTGCCAGCAACTTAGGGCCTGGGGCCGCAGATACGCAGTATTTT.